This T cell receptor beta chain derives from a study of T-cell reconstitution after alpha-beta-depleted transplantation in children. Library preparation (for TCRbeta) was performed with unique molecular identifiers. TCRdb ran MiXCR on the PCR reads and lists one entry per CDR3 protein. This sample has some 200,000 distinct CDR3 sequences, with about 14% found just once. This clonotype has at least ten counts. This TCR derives from a human donor who donated a stem cell graft to a child with acute lymphoblastic leukemia. The specimen comprised PBMCs from the stem cell graft donor, sampled from the stem cell graft.

CDR3 bases: TGCGCCAGCAGCTTAGAGGGACGGCTTAACTATGGCTACACCTTC. It codes for CASSLEGRLNYGYTF. The V and J genes are TRBV5-1 and TRBJ1-2, with D possibly matching TRBD1 (5 bases). The CDR3 runs to 15 residues. Trimming stripped 2 bases from V and 1 base from J, with 12 bases between. The V gene's germline CDR1 is SGHRS and CDR2 YFSETQ.